This T cell receptor beta chain was sequenced for a study of cytomegalovirus exposure and HLA in healthy donors. In the study overall: Earlier sequencing of about 179 million T cells yielded roughly 100 million unique TCR beta sequences.

Study-wide results and caveats: Many donors carried some public TCRs, although rarity characterized most TCR sequences. Exclusion as indistinguishable affected some V segments, including TRBV6-2 and TRBV6-3. On later analysis, the bulk of CMV-associated TCR beta chains appeared to be HLA-restricted.

PCR employed 60 Vbeta and 13 Jbeta primers. Profiled with immunoSEQ multiplex PCR; TCRdb holds only in-frame clones, not every one. The data show 95,000 to 150,000 clones, with 15% to 19% seen just once and 1.5% to 2% held by the top ten. J was trimmed by 5 bases and V by 3 bases; bases with no gene match: 5. The CDR3 has 14 amino acids. Looked up from germline, CDR1 is GTSNPN and CDR2 is SVGIG (reference sequence). This clone was recorded a few times. Its antigen is unknown. This chain connects TRBV30 to TRBJ2-3; 10 nucleotides agree with TRBD2. This receptor was taken from a woman in her late teens or twenties in good health and CMV-seronegative. Material: PBMCs. CDR3 residues: CAWRLAGGLDTQYF. The CDR3 DNA reads TGTGCCTGGAGGTTAGCGGGAGGACTAGATACGCAGTATTTT.